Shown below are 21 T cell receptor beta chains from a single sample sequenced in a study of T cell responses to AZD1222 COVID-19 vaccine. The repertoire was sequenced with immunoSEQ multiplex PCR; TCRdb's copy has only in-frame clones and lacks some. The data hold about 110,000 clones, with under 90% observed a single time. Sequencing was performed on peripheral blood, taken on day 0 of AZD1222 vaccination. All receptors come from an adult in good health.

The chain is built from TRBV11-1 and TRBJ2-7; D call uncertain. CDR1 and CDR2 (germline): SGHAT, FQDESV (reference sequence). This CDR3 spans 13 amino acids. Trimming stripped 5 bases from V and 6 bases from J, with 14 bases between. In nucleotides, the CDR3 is TGTGCCAGCAGCCCCAGTCATCGTAGCGAGCAGTACTTC. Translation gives CASSPSHRSEQYF.

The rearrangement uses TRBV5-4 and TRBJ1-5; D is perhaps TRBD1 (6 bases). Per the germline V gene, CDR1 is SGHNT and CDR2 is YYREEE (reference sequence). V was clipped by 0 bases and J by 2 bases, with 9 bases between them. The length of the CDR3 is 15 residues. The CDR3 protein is CASSLGGAGNQPQHF. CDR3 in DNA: TGTGCCAGCAGCTTGGGGGGGGCTGGCAATCAGCCCCAGCATTTT.

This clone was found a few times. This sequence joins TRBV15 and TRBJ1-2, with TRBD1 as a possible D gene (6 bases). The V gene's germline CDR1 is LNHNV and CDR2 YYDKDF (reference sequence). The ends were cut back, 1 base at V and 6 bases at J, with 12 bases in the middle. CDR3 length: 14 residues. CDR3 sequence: CATSRGWGGDGYTF. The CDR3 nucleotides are TGTGCCACCAGCAGAGGGTGGGGGGGCGATGGCTACACCTTC.

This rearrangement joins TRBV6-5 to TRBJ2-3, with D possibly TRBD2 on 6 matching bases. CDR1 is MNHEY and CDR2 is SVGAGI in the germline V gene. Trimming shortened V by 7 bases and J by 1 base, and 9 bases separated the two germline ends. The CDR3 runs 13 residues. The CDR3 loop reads CASMGGGTDTQYF. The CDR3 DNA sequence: TGTGCCAGCATGGGCGGGGGCACAGATACGCAGTATTTT.

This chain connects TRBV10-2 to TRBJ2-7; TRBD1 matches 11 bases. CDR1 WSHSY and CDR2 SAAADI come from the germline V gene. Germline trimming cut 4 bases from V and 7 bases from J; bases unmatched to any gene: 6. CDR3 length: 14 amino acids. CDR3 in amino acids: CASSGGTGGDEQYF. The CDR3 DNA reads TGCGCCAGCAGTGGGGGGACAGGGGGTGATGAGCAGTACTTC.

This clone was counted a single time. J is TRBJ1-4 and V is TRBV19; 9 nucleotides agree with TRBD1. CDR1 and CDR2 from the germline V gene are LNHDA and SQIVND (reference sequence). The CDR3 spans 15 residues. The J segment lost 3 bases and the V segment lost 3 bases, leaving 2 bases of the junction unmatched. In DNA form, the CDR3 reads TGTGCCAGTAGTATGGGACAGGGAGCTAATGAAAAACTGTTTTTT. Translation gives CASSMGQGANEKLFF.

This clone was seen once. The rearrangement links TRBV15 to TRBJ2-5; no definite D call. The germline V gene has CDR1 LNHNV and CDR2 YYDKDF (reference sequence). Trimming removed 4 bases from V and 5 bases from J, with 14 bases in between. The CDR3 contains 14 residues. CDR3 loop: CATSIPSGRETQYF. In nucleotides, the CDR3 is TGTGCCACCAGCATCCCATCCGGGCGGGAGACCCAGTACTTC.

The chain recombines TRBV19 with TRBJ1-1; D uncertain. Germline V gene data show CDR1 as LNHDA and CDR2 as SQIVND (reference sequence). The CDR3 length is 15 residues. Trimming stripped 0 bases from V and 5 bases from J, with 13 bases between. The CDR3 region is CASSIEPGLGTEAFF. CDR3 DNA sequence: TGTGCCAGTAGTATAGAGCCGGGGTTAGGGACTGAAGCTTTCTTT.

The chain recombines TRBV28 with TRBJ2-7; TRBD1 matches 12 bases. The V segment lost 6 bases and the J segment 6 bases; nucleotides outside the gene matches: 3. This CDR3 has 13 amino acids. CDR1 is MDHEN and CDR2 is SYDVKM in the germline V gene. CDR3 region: CASRGGQGAEQYF. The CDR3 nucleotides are TGTGCCAGCAGGGGGGGACAGGGGGCCGAGCAGTACTTC.

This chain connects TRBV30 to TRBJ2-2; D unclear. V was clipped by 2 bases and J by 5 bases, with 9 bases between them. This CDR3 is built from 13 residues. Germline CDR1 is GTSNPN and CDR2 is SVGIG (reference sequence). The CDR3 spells CAWSRSVTGELFF. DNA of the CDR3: TGTGCCTGGAGTAGAAGCGTGACCGGGGAGCTGTTTTTT. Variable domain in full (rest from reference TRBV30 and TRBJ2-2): SQTIHQWPATLVQPVGSPLSLECTVEGTSNPNLYWYRQAAGRGLQLLFYSVGIGQISSEVPQNLSASRPQDRQFILSSKKLLLSDSGFYLCAWSRSVTGELFFGEGSRLTVL.

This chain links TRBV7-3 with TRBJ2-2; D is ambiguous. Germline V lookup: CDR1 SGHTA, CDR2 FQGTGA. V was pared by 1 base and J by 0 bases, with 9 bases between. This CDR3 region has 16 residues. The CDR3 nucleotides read TGTGCCAGCAGCTTAAAGGGAAAAACGAACACCGGGGAGCTGTTTTTT. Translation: CASSLKGKTNTGELFF. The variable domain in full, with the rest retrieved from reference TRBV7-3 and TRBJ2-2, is GAGVSQTPSNKVTEKGKYVELRCDPISGHTALYWYRQSLGQGPEFLIYFQGTGAADDSGLPNDRFFAVRPEGSVSTLKIQRTERGDSAVYLCASSLKGKTNTGELFFGEGSRLTVL.

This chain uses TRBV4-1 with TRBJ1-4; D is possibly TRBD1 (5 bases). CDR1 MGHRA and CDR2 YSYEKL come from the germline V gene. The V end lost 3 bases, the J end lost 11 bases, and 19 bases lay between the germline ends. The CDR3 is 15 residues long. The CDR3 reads CASSQAGTVGGKLFF. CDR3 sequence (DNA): TGCGCCAGCAGCCAGGCCGGGACGGTCGGAGGCAAACTGTTTTTT.

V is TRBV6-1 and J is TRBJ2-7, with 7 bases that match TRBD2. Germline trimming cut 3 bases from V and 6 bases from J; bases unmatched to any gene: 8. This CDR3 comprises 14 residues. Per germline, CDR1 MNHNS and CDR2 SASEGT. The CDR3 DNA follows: TGTGCCAGCAGTGACGTGGCGGGAGAGCGCGAGCAGTACTTC. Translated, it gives CASSDVAGEREQYF.

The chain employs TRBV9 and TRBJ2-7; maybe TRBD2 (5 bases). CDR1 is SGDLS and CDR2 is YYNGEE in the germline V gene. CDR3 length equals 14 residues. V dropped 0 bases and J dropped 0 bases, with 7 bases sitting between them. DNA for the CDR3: TGTGCCAGCAGCGTAGGAGGGAGCTCCTACGAGCAGTACTTC. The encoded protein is CASSVGGSSYEQYF. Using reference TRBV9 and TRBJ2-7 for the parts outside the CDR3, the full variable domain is DSGVTQTPKHLITATGQRVTLRCSPRSGDLSVYWYQQSLDQGLQFLIQYYNGEERAKGNILERFSAQQFPDLHSELNLSSLELGDSALYFCASSVGGSSYEQYFGPGTRLTVT.

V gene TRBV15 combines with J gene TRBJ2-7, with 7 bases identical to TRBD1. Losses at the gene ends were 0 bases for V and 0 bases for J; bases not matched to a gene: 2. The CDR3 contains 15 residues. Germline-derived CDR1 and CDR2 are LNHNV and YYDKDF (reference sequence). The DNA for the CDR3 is TGTGCCACCAGCAGAGAAGCAGGGGGCTCCTACGAGCAGTACTTC. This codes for CATSREAGGSYEQYF.

CDR3 nucleotide sequence: TGTGCCAGCAGTTCGGCCACAGGAGTGAACACTGAAGCTTTCTTT. Its translation is CASSSATGVNTEAFF. V is TRBV6-5 and J is TRBJ1-1; tentatively, D is TRBD1 (5 bases). The CDR3 covers 15 residues. CDR1 and CDR2 from the germline V gene are MNHEY and SVGAGI. The V end was cut by 4 bases, the J end by 0 bases, with 12 bases between.

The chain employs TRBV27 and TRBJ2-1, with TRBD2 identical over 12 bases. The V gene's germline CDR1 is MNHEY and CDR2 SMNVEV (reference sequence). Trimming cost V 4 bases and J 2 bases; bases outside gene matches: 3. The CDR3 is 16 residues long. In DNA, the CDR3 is TGTGCCAGCAGTTACCGGACTAGCGGGACCTACAATGAGCAGTTCTTC. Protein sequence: CASSYRTSGTYNEQFF.

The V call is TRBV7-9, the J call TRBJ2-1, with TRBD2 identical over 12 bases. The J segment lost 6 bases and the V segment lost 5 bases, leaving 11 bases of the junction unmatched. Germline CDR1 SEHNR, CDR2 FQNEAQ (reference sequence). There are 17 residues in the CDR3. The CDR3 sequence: CASSRTSGTGGSNEQFF. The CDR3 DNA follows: TGTGCCAGCAGCCGGACTAGCGGGACGGGGGGGAGCAATGAGCAGTTCTTC.

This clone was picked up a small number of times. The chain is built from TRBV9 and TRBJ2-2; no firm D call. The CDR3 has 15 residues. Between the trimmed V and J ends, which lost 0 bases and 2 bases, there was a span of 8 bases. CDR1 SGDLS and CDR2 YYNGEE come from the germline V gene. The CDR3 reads CASSVDYYNTGELFF. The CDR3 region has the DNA TGTGCCAGCAGCGTAGATTACTACAACACCGGGGAGCTGTTTTTT.

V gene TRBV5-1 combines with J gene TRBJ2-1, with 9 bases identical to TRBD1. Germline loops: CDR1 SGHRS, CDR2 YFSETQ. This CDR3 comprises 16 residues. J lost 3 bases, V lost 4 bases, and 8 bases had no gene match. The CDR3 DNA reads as TGCGCCAGCAGCGGGACAGGGAGTAAATTCTACAATGAGCAGTTCTTC. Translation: CASSGTGSKFYNEQFF.

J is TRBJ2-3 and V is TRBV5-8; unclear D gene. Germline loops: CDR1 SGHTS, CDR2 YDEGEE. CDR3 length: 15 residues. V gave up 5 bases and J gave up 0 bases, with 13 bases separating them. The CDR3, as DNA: TGTGCCAGCAGTAAGGACCCCCGAAGCACAGATACGCAGTATTTT. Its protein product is CASSKDPRSTDTQYF.